This TCR beta chain appears in the sequencing data of a study of Ad26.COV2.S vaccination and SARS-CoV-2 variants. Treatment specified: about 20 received Ad26.COV2.S at low or high dose, single or two shots; 5 received placebo; per-sample allocation not given. It was on day 63 after the first vaccine or placebo injection that samples were taken. Germline CDR1 SNHLY, CDR2 FYNNEI. Trimming cost V 5 bases and J 7 bases, with 11 bases left between them. This CDR3 comprises 12 residues. Clones were read by immunoSEQ multiplex PCR, and TCRdb kept only the in-frame ones, dropping some. This table holds approximately 300,000 clones, roughly 80% found once.

The TCR originated in a person aged 18-60 years who received the Ad26.COV2.S COVID-19 vaccine or a placebo. The chain combines TRBV2 with TRBJ1-1; D is perhaps TRBD1 (5 bases). Sequencing was performed on peripheral blood, taken in a trial of Ad26.COV2.S vaccine versus placebo. For the CDR3, the DNA is TGTGCCAGCAGTAATCGGCAGGGTGAAGCTTTCTTT. Encoded protein: CASSNRQGEAFF.